These T cell receptor beta chains were read from a single sample in a study of blood T cell repertoires in COVID-19. Sequencing was performed with immunoSEQ multiplex PCR; in TCRdb, only in-frame clones are kept and a portion is missing. The data show over 150,000 clones, roughly 90% seen once. Material for sequencing was peripheral blood. These receptors came from a man aged 45-65 years with acute or convalescent COVID-19. Each CDR3 is given with its conserved first and last residue. A D gene is named only where the DNA matches it firmly. Rows may omit the clone size; those that give it use once, few, many or a size class.

j_gene	len	abundance	d_gene	v_gene	CDR3aa	CDR3nt
TRBJ1-3	14	.	.	TRBV28	CASTLGGAGNTIYF	TGTGCCAGCACCCTGGGAGGGGCTGGAAACACCATATATTTT
TRBJ2-4	16	.	TRBD1	TRBV15	CATSSLGQGAKNIQYF	TGTGCCACCAGCAGCCTGGGACAGGGAGCCAAAAACATTCAGTACTTC
TRBJ2-5	15	.	TRBD1	TRBV3-1/TRBV3-2	CASSQVGTGGETQYF	TGTGCCAGCAGCCAGGTTGGGACAGGGGGCGAGACCCAGTACTTC
TRBJ1-2	14	.	.	TRBV3-1/TRBV3-2	CASSQDAGMGGYTF	TGTGCCAGCAGCCAAGATGCGGGGATGGGTGGCTACACCTTC
TRBJ2-7	14	.	TRBD2	TRBV6-6	CASSYSAGTYEQYF	TGTGCCAGCAGTTACTCAGCGGGAACCTACGAGCAGTACTTC
TRBJ2-7	16	.	TRBD2	TRBV19	CASSIVSGRESYEQYF	TGTGCCAGTAGTATAGTTAGCGGGAGGGAGTCCTACGAGCAGTACTTC
TRBJ2-5	16	.	TRBD2	TRBV19	CASTHRGSGGAETQYF	TGTGCCAGTACCCATAGGGGGAGCGGGGGGGCTGAGACCCAGTACTTC
TRBJ1-2	13	.	.	TRBV12-3/TRBV12-4	CASSLGRDNGYTF	TGTGCCAGCAGTTTGGGCAGGGACAACGGCTACACCTTC
TRBJ1-3	16	.	TRBD1	TRBV6-5	CASSYSTGGSGNTIYF	TGTGCCAGCAGTTACTCAACAGGGGGCTCTGGAAACACCATATATTTT
TRBJ2-3	14	.	TRBD2	TRBV7-3	CASRPGGLTDTQYF	TGTGCCAGCAGACCGGGGGGGCTAACAGATACGCAGTATTTT
TRBJ2-3	17	.	TRBD2	TRBV5-1	CASSFKREGSSTDTQYF	TGCGCCAGCAGCTTTAAGCGGGAGGGATCTAGCACAGATACGCAGTATTTT
TRBJ2-3	13	.	.	TRBV12-3/TRBV12-4	CASRMRSTDTQYF	TGTGCCAGCAGAATGAGAAGCACAGATACGCAGTATTTT
TRBJ1-4	15	few	.	TRBV5-1	CASSGEGATNEKLFF	TGCGCCAGCAGCGGCGAGGGGGCAACTAATGAAAAACTGTTTTTT